Sequencing of this T cell receptor beta chain was carried out in a study of shared clonotypes between healthy human individuals. This CDR3 region has 18 residues. CDR1 is LNHNV and CDR2 is YYDKDF in the germline V gene (reference sequence). The V and J ends lost 0 bases and 3 bases respectively, with 20 bases between them. Some clones are missing from TCRdb's copy, which holds only in-frame ones; the method was immunoSEQ multiplex PCR. Of about 680,000 clones listed, about 90% are singletons. CD8 cells regarded as naive lacked CD45RO, were positively chosen for CCR7, and omitted terminally differentiated effector memory CD45RA+ cells.

J is TRBJ2-5 and V is TRBV15; no clear D. Specimen: naive CD8+ T cells sorted from blood. The receptor's source is a man in his thirties or forties in good health. CDR3: CATSRDLLAAPAEETQYF. The CDR3 DNA sequence: TGTGCCACCAGCAGAGATCTATTGGCGGCCCCGGCGGAAGAGACCCAGTACTTC.